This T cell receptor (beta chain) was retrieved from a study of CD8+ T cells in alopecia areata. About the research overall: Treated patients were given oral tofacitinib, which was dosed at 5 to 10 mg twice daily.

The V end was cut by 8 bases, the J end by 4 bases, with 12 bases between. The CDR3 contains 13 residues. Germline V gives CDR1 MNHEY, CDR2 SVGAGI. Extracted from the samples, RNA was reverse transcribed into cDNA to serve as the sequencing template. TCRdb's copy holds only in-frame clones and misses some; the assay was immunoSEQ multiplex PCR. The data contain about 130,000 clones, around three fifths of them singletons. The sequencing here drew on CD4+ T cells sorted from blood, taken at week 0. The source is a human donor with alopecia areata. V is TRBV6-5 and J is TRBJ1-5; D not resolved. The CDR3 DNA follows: TGTGCCAGCCAAAGGCACTTGAATCAGCCCCAGCATTTT. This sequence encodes CASQRHLNQPQHF.